In this sample, the clone carrying this T cell receptor (beta chain) turned up a few times. The antigen is undetermined. The sample comes from a study of blood T cells in healthy people across ages. Study results and limitations: A strong correlation between TCR beta diversity and naive T cell percentage was seen.

V dropped 2 bases and J dropped 5; count of bases not matched to a gene: 6. From germline, CDR1 is SGHAT and CDR2 FQNNGV. The CDR3 sequence is 16 residues long. For the second PCR, which ran for roughly 6 to 12 cycles, a sample-barcoded 5' primer and a J-beta primer mix were used. TCRdb analysed the 5' RACE reads with MiXCR anew, one entry per CDR3 protein. The profile shows roughly 1.9 million distinct CDR3 sequences, roughly two fifths of them singletons. Material for sequencing was blood. This receptor was taken from a human donor in good health. The gene calls are TRBV11-2 and TRBJ2-5, with 12 bases fitting TRBD2. Here the CDR3 DNA reads TGTGCCAGCAGCTTACTAGCGGGGGGGCCTCGGGAGACCCAGTACTTC. Translation: CASSLLAGGPRETQYF.